The rows below give T cell receptor beta chains drawn from one sample of a study of blood T cell repertoires in COVID-19. Profiling relied on immunoSEQ multiplex PCR, and the TCRdb table lists in-frame clones only, not all of them. The data hold about 220,000 clones, with roughly 75% observed a single time. The sequencing input was peripheral blood. The receptors derive from a woman aged 70-85 years with acute or convalescent COVID-19. Each CDR3 is given with its conserved first and last residue. The D gene is left open where the match is weak. The listing skips clone size in some rows; elsewhere it reads once, few, many or a size class.

>TRBD2|TRBV3-1/TRBV3-2|TRBJ2-5|-
CASSLRGEETQYF
TGTGCCAGCAGCCTTCGGGGGGAAGAGACCCAGTACTTC
>-|TRBV18|TRBJ2-6|-
CASSRTGLGANVLTF
TGTGCCAGCTCAAGAACAGGGCTAGGTGCCAACGTCCTGACTTTC
>TRBD1|TRBV7-2|TRBJ1-1|-
CASSSRPGQGAEAFF
TGTGCCAGCAGCTCAAGGCCGGGACAGGGGGCGGAAGCTTTCTTT
>TRBD2|TRBV7-6|TRBJ2-5|once
CASSSDSGGAKTQYF
TGTGCCAGCAGCTCCGACAGCGGGGGGGCGAAGACCCAGTACTTC
>-|TRBV5-1|TRBJ1-4|-
CASSSETGEKLFF
TGCGCCAGCAGCAGTGAGACAGGCGAAAAACTGTTTTTT
>TRBD1|TRBV2|TRBJ2-5|-
CASSEADRVKGTQYF
TGTGCCAGCAGTGAAGCGGACAGGGTGAAAGGGACCCAGTACTTC
>TRBD1|TRBV5-1|TRBJ1-5|-
CASSLNRGRNQPQHF
TGCGCCAGCAGCTTGAACAGGGGGAGGAATCAGCCCCAGCATTTT
>-|TRBV7-9|TRBJ2-1|-
CASSLAAASNEQFF
TGTGCCAGCAGCTTAGCCGCGGCTTCCAATGAGCAGTTCTTC
>TRBD2|TRBV2|TRBJ2-2|-
CASSSPGLAGGPDTGELFF
TGTGCCAGCAGTTCTCCGGGACTAGCGGGGGGGCCGGACACCGGGGAGCTGTTTTTT
>TRBD1|TRBV6-5|TRBJ1-1|-
CASRQGERMNTEAFF
TGTGCCAGCAGACAGGGGGAACGCATGAACACTGAAGCTTTCTTT
>TRBD1|TRBV5-8|TRBJ2-7|once
CASGLGTGTYEQYF
TGTGCCAGCGGCCTAGGGACAGGAACCTACGAGCAGTACTTC
>-|TRBV9|TRBJ1-1|-
CASSWDGGRNTEAFF
TGTGCCAGCAGTTGGGACGGGGGGCGAAATACTGAAGCTTTCTTT
>TRBD1|TRBV12-3/TRBV12-4|TRBJ2-7|-
CASSYGQGYEQYF
TGTGCCAGCAGTTATGGACAGGGCTACGAGCAGTACTTC
>-|TRBV7-2|TRBJ2-5|-
CASKGYSVWETQYF
TGTGCCAGCAAAGGATACAGTGTTTGGGAGACCCAGTACTTC
>TRBD2|TRBV6-4|TRBJ2-5|-
CASSSTSAPQNVQETQYF
TGTGCCAGCAGTTCGACTAGCGCCCCCCAGAATGTACAAGAGACCCAGTACTTC
>-|TRBV5-1|TRBJ2-5|-
CASSLGPYEAQETQYF
TGCGCCAGCAGCTTGGGACCCTACGAGGCCCAAGAGACCCAGTACTTC
>TRBD1|TRBV10-3|TRBJ1-1|-
CAINGQGATEAFF
TGTGCCATCAATGGACAGGGGGCCACTGAAGCTTTCTTT
>-|TRBV6-5|TRBJ1-1|-
CASRTGWDENTEAFF
TGTGCCAGCAGAACAGGGTGGGACGAGAACACTGAAGCTTTCTTT
>-|TRBV3-1/TRBV3-2|TRBJ2-1|-
CASSQGQVVEQFF
TGTGCCAGCAGCCAAGGCCAGGTGGTTGAGCAGTTCTTC
>-|TRBV9|TRBJ2-2|few
CASTRPSGPGELFF
TGTGCCAGCACCAGACCCTCGGGTCCCGGGGAGCTGTTTTTT
>-|TRBV6-5|TRBJ1-5|-
CASSPGETQPQHF
TGTGCCAGCAGTCCAGGGGAGACTCAGCCCCAGCATTTT
>-|TRBV6-6|TRBJ2-5|-
CASSYNIRGTEETQYF
TGTGCCAGCAGTTACAACATTCGGGGGACCGAAGAGACCCAGTACTTC
>-|TRBV29-1|TRBJ2-5|-
CSGRFGRETQYF
TGCAGCGGGCGGTTTGGTAGGGAGACCCAGTACTTC
>-|TRBV5-1|TRBJ2-5|-
CASSLPDSQETQYF
TGCGCCAGCAGCTTACCGGACAGTCAAGAGACCCAGTACTTC
>-|TRBV3-1/TRBV3-2|TRBJ1-5|-
CASSQDMSQPQHF
TGTGCCAGCAGCCAAGATATGAGTCAGCCCCAGCATTTT
>-|TRBV27|TRBJ2-1|once
CASNEGDGSYNEQFF
TGTGCCAGCAATGAGGGGGACGGCTCCTACAATGAGCAGTTCTTC
>TRBD1|TRBV24-1|TRBJ2-3|-
CATTGVLTDTQYF
TGTGCCACAACAGGGGTCCTCACAGATACGCAGTATTTT
>TRBD1|TRBV18|TRBJ2-5|few
CASSPPGTGGETQYF
TGTGCCAGCTCACCACCTGGGACAGGGGGAGAGACCCAGTACTTC
>TRBD2|TRBV7-8|TRBJ2-7|-
CASSLGTAGAYEQYF
TGTGCCAGCAGCTTAGGTACGGCGGGAGCCTACGAGCAGTACTTC
>-|TRBV25-1|TRBJ1-1|few
CASSEQNTEAFF
TGTGCCAGCAGTGAACAGAACACTGAAGCTTTCTTT
>-|TRBV7-8|TRBJ2-1|-
CASSPTGIEQFF
TGTGCCAGCAGCCCTACAGGGATTGAGCAGTTCTTC
>TRBD1|TRBV29-1|TRBJ1-3|once
CSVEEDRGNTIYF
TGCAGCGTTGAAGAGGACAGGGGAAACACCATATATTTT
>-|TRBV7-9|TRBJ2-2|once
CASSSGGYWMNTGELFF
TGTGCCAGCAGCTCAGGGGGGTATTGGATGAACACCGGGGAGCTGTTTTTT
>TRBD1|TRBV9|TRBJ2-5|-
CASSVEGQGLGLQYF
TGTGCCAGCAGCGTAGAGGGACAGGGTCTCGGGCTCCAGTACTTC
>TRBD1|TRBV2|TRBJ1-4|-
CASKRTGGEKLFF
TGTGCCAGCAAGCGGACAGGAGGCGAAAAACTGTTTTTT
>-|TRBV12-3/TRBV12-4|TRBJ1-1|-
CASSRVGGTEAFF
TGTGCCAGCAGTCGGGTGGGGGGCACTGAAGCTTTCTTT
>-|TRBV29-1|TRBJ1-2|-
CSVEEKQGARGGYTF
TGCAGCGTTGAAGAAAAGCAGGGTGCCAGGGGTGGCTACACCTTC
>-|TRBV12-3/TRBV12-4|TRBJ1-2|-
CASTSVGGYGYTF
TGTGCCAGCACCAGCGTCGGAGGATATGGCTACACCTTC
>-|TRBV7-2|TRBJ2-1|-
CASSPIHQAYNEQFF
TGTGCCAGCAGCCCGATCCATCAGGCCTACAATGAGCAGTTCTTC
>TRBD1|TRBV6-5|TRBJ1-1|-
CASRLQGGNTEAFF
TGTGCCAGCAGATTACAGGGGGGGAACACTGAAGCTTTCTTT
>-|TRBV5-4|TRBJ2-2|-
CASSSVRGEAGELFF
TGTGCCAGCAGCTCCGTCAGGGGGGAGGCCGGGGAGCTGTTTTTT
>-|TRBV11-2|TRBJ1-6|few
CASSPDYNSPLHF
TGTGCCAGCAGCCCAGATTATAATTCACCCCTCCACTTT
>TRBD2|TRBV7-2|TRBJ2-1|few
CASSTLAGYNEQFF
TGTGCCAGCAGCACCCTAGCGGGGTACAATGAGCAGTTCTTC
>TRBD1|TRBV11-3|TRBJ2-2|-
CASSAGQGFPGELFF
TGTGCCAGCAGCGCCGGACAGGGGTTCCCCGGGGAGCTGTTTTTT
>-|TRBV5-6|TRBJ2-2|-
CASSPHTENTGELFF
TGTGCCAGCAGCCCCCACACCGAGAACACCGGGGAGCTGTTTTTT
>-|TRBV7-9|TRBJ1-4|-
CASSLQPRQGEKLFF
TGTGCCAGCAGCTTACAGCCCCGCCAGGGTGAAAAACTGTTTTTT
>TRBD1|TRBV19|TRBJ1-1|-
CASSPLTGGSTEAFF
TGTGCCAGTAGTCCTTTGACAGGGGGGTCGACTGAAGCTTTCTTT
>-|TRBV5-4|TRBJ1-2|few
CASSLWGVNYGYTF
TGTGCCAGCAGCTTGTGGGGGGTGAACTATGGCTACACCTTC
>TRBD1|TRBV7-6|TRBJ1-1|-
CASSAGGEWSEAFF
TGTGCCAGCAGCGCAGGGGGCGAATGGTCTGAAGCTTTCTTT
>TRBD2|TRBV4-2|TRBJ2-1|once
CASSHPGAGTSGGGVLNEQFF
TGTGCCAGCAGCCACCCGGGTGCCGGGACTAGCGGGGGAGGGGTTCTTAATGAGCAGTTCTTC
>-|TRBV9|TRBJ1-4|-
CASSASGGFTEKLFF
TGTGCCAGCAGCGCTTCCGGGGGGTTTACAGAAAAACTGTTTTTT